This is a list of T cell receptor beta chains from one sample in a study of blood T cell repertoires in COVID-19. Clones were sequenced by immunoSEQ multiplex PCR, and TCRdb holds only the in-frame ones, with some missing. The sample yields about 110,000 clones, 85% seen once. The material sequenced was peripheral blood. All receptors come from a human donor in a cohort sampled during active COVID-19. Each CDR3 is given with its conserved first and last residue. A D gene is named only where the DNA matches it firmly. Expanded clones are given a class, and other clones once, few, many or no size at all.

CASSYERVADTQYF | TGTGCCAGCAGTTACGAGAGGGTTGCAGATACGCAGTATTTT | TRBV6-2/TRBV6-3 | few | TRBJ2-3 | -
CASSEGTVNTEAFF | TGCGCCAGCAGCGAGGGGACAGTGAACACTGAAGCTTTCTTT | TRBV5-1 | - | TRBJ1-1 | TRBD1
CASSEGGGGYEQYF | TGTGCCAGCAGTGAAGGCGGGGGGGGATACGAGCAGTACTTC | TRBV6-1 | - | TRBJ2-7 | TRBD2
CASSIGQGTDTQYF | TGTGCCAGCAGCATTGGACAGGGAACAGATACGCAGTATTTT | TRBV5-5 | - | TRBJ2-3 | TRBD1
CASSRGGAEDQPQHF | TGTGCCAGCAGCCGGGGGGGGGCCGAGGATCAGCCCCAGCATTTT | TRBV11-2 | - | TRBJ1-5 | -
CASSAGWLAADTQYF | TGTGCCAGTAGTGCCGGATGGCTAGCCGCAGATACGCAGTATTTT | TRBV19 | - | TRBJ2-3 | -
CSVRTSVVYEQYF | TGCAGCGTCAGGACTAGCGTTGTCTACGAGCAGTACTTC | TRBV29-1 | - | TRBJ2-7 | TRBD2
CASSSGTSGGTWGNEQFF | TGTGCCAGCAGCTCCGGGACTAGCGGGGGTACTTGGGGCAATGAGCAGTTCTTC | TRBV7-2 | - | TRBJ2-1 | TRBD2
CASSSSSGLAGGHEQYF | TGTGCCAGCAGCTCCTCCTCCGGACTAGCGGGGGGGCACGAGCAGTACTTC | TRBV7-2 | - | TRBJ2-7 | TRBD2
CATSDPPAHRGRSSYEQYF | TGTGCCACCAGTGACCCGCCCGCGCACAGGGGGCGAAGCTCCTACGAGCAGTACTTC | TRBV24-1 | - | TRBJ2-7 | TRBD1
CASKAGTSGGLRTDTQYF | TGCGCCAGCAAGGCTGGGACTAGCGGGGGGCTACGCACAGATACGCAGTATTTT | TRBV10-2 | - | TRBJ2-3 | TRBD2
CASSPEPGTVIGGYTF | TGTGCCAGCAGCCCAGAGCCCGGGACTGTCATTGGCGGCTACACCTTC | TRBV3-1/TRBV3-2 | - | TRBJ1-2 | -
CASSDQGENYNEQFF | TGTGCCAGCAGTGACCAGGGGGAGAACTACAATGAGCAGTTCTTC | TRBV6-4 | - | TRBJ2-1 | TRBD1
CAISESGTGNSPLHF | TGTGCCATCAGCGAATCCGGGACAGGGAACTCACCCCTCCACTTT | TRBV10-3 | once | TRBJ1-6 | TRBD1
CASSARGVMNTEAFF | TGTGCCAGCAGTGCCCGGGGGGTTATGAACACTGAAGCTTTCTTT | TRBV6-2/TRBV6-3 | - | TRBJ1-1 | -
CARQGLYGYTF | TGTGCCAGACAGGGGCTATATGGCTACACCTTC | TRBV2 | - | TRBJ1-2 | TRBD1
CASSRTPGGRATNEQFF | TGTGCCAGCAGTCGTACTCCGGGGGGCCGGGCTACAAATGAGCAGTTCTTC | TRBV6-6 | - | TRBJ2-1 | -
CASRQGREGYEKLFF | TGTGCCAGCAGACAGGGCCGCGAAGGGTACGAAAAACTGTTTTTT | TRBV6-9 | - | TRBJ1-4 | -
CASTQGSYGYTF | TGTGCCAGCACCCAGGGGTCCTATGGCTACACCTTC | TRBV6-5 | - | TRBJ1-2 | -
CATSGSGGSSYNEQFF | TGTGCCACCAGTGGTAGCGGGGGGAGCTCCTACAATGAGCAGTTCTTC | TRBV24-1 | - | TRBJ2-1 | TRBD2
CASRSSGRANTEAFF | TGTGCCAGCAGAAGTTCTGGGCGGGCGAACACTGAAGCTTTCTTT | TRBV28 | - | TRBJ1-1 | -
CASQRGHTRDKNNSPLHF | TGCGCCAGTCAAAGGGGGCATACACGGGACAAGAATAATTCACCCCTCCACTTT | TRBV5-1 | once | TRBJ1-6 | TRBD1
CASSREGPNTEAFF | TGTGCCAGCTCTAGGGAGGGACCCAACACTGAAGCTTTCTTT | TRBV27 | - | TRBJ1-1 | -
CAISDGQGGNSPLHF | TGTGCCATCAGTGACGGACAGGGAGGTAATTCACCCCTCCACTTT | TRBV10-3 | - | TRBJ1-6 | TRBD1
CASSEQGSYNSPLHF | TGTGCCAGCAGCGAACAGGGTTCCTATAATTCACCCCTCCACTTT | TRBV2 | - | TRBJ1-6 | -
CASSYTAGNGYTF | TGTGCCAGCAGTTACACGGCAGGGAATGGCTACACCTTC | TRBV6-5 | - | TRBJ1-2 | -
CASSATSGGRTRTDTQYF | TGTGCCAGCAGCGCAACTAGCGGGGGAAGGACACGTACAGATACGCAGTATTTT | TRBV7-2 | - | TRBJ2-3 | TRBD2
CATSRDQRDSTYEQYF | TGTGCCACCAGCAGAGATCAGAGGGATTCAACCTACGAGCAGTACTTC | TRBV15 | - | TRBJ2-7 | -
CASRPPGTGVTGELFF | TGTGCCAGCAGGCCCCCCGGGACAGGGGTCACCGGGGAGCTGTTTTTT | TRBV6-6 | - | TRBJ2-2 | TRBD1
CASSPQSPGSYEQYF | TGTGCCAGCAGCCCACAGAGCCCCGGCTCCTACGAGCAGTACTTC | TRBV28 | - | TRBJ2-7 | -
CASSLPTVSEQFF | TGTGCCAGCAGCCTCCCGACAGTCAGTGAGCAGTTCTTC | TRBV7-2 | - | TRBJ2-1 | -
CASSEGLSGVTIYF | TGTGCCAGCAGCGAGGGACTTAGTGGAGTCACCATATATTTT | TRBV9 | - | TRBJ1-3 | -
CASSSQGHSNQPQHF | TGTGCCAGCAGTTCTCAGGGCCATAGCAATCAGCCCCAGCATTTT | TRBV11-2 | - | TRBJ1-5 | -
CASTTGGRTEAFF | TGTGCCAGTACCACAGGGGGAAGGACTGAAGCTTTCTTT | TRBV19 | - | TRBJ1-1 | TRBD1
CASREDPSTEAFF | TGTGCCAGCAGGGAGGACCCGAGTACTGAAGCTTTCTTT | TRBV11-2 | - | TRBJ1-1 | -
CATSKGAGYEQYF | TGTGCCACCAGTAAAGGGGCAGGGTACGAGCAGTACTTC | TRBV24-1 | - | TRBJ2-7 | -
CASSWRDRRSEAFF | TGTGCCAGCAGCTGGCGGGACAGGCGATCCGAAGCTTTCTTT | TRBV5-6 | - | TRBJ1-1 | TRBD1